This T cell receptor beta chain was sequenced during a study of monozygotic twins with inflammatory bowel disease. Germline V lookup: CDR1 DFQATT, CDR2 SNEGSKA (reference sequence). This CDR3 region has 12 residues. With the 5' RACE reads reprocessed, TCRdb shows one record per CDR3 protein and no DNA. The sample table includes about 380,000 distinct CDR3 sequences. The genes are TRBV20-1 and TRBJ2-7; TCRdb designates TRBD1, a call that cannot be tested without DNA. This TCR was sampled from a human donor with ulcerative colitis or Crohn's disease, or a healthy co-twin of an affected twin (not recorded which). The specimen sequenced was blood. CDR3 amino acids: CSGRDRGYEQYF.